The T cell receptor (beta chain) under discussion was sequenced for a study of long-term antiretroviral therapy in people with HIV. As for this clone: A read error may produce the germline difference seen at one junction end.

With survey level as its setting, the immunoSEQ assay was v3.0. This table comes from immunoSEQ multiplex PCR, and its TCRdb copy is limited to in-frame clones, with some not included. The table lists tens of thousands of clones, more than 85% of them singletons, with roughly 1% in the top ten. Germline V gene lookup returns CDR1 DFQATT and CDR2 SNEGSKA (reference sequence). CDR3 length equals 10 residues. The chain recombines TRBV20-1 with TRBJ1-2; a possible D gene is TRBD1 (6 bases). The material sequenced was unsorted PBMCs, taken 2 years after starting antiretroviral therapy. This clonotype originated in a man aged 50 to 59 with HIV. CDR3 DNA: TGCAGTGCCCCCGGCGGGGGCTTAGCCTTC. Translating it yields CSAPGGGLAF.